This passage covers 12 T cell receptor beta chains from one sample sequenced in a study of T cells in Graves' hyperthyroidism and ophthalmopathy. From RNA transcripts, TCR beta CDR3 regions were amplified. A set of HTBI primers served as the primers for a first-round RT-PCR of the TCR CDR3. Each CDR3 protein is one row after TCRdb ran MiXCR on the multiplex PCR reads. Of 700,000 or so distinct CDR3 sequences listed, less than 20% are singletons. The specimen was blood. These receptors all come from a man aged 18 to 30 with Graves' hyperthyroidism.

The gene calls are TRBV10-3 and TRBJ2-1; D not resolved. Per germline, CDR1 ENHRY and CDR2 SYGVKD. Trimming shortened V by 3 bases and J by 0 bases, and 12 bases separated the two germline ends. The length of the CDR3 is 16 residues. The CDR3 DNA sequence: TGTGCCATCAGTGATCGGCTGCTTTACTCCTACAATGAGCAGTTCTTC. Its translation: CAISDRLLYSYNEQFF.

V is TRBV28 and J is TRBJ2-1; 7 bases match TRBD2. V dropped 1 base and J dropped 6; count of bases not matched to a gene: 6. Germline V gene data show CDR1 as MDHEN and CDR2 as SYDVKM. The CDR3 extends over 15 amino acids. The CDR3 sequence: CASSLLGGTVNEQFF. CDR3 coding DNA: TGTGCCAGCAGTTTATTGGGGGGGACGGTCAATGAGCAGTTCTTC.

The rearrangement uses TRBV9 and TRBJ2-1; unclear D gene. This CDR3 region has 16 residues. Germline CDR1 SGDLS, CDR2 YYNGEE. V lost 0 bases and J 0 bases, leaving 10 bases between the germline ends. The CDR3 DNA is TGTGCCAGCAGCGTAGAGTCCATCAGCTCCTACAATGAGCAGTTCTTC. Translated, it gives CASSVESISSYNEQFF. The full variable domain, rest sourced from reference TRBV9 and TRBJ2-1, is DSGVTQTPKHLITATGQRVTLRCSPRSGDLSVYWYQQSLDQGLQFLIQYYNGEERAKGNILERFSAQQFPDLHSELNLSSLELGDSALYFCASSVESISSYNEQFFGPGTRLTVL.

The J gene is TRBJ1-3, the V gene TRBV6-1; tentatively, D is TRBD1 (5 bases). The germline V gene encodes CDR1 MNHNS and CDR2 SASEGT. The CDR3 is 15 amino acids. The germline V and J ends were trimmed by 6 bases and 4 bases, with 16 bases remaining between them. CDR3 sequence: CASSPGGRKGNTIYF. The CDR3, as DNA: TGTGCCAGCAGCCCCGGGGGACGGAAGGGAAACACCATATATTTT.

The CDR3 nucleotides read TGCAGTGCTAGAGATATAGGGAACACCGGGGAGCTGTTTTTT. Amino acids: CSARDIGNTGELFF. This chain links TRBV20-1 with TRBJ2-2, with D unclear. CDR1 and CDR2 from the germline V gene are DFQATT and SNEGSKA (reference sequence). The CDR3 is 14 amino acids. V was clipped by 0 bases and J by 1 base, with 6 bases between them.

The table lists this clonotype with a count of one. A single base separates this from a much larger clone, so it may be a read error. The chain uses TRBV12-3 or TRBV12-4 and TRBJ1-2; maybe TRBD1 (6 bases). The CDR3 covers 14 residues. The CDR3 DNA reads TGTGCCAGCAGTTACACAGGGACCATCTATGGCCACACCTTC. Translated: CASSYTGTIYGHTF.

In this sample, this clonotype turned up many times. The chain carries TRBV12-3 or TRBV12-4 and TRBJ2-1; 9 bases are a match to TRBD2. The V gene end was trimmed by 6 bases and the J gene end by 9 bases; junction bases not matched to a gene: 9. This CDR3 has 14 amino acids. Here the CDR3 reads CASRRTSENLEQFF. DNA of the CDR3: TGTGCCAGCAGGCGGACTAGCGAGAACCTTGAGCAGTTCTTC.

CDR3 in amino acids: CASSMSIANTGELFF. CDR3 bases: TGTGCCAGTAGTATGAGCATAGCGAACACCGGGGAGCTGTTTTTT. The rearrangement joins TRBV19 to TRBJ2-2; no clear D gene. Germline loops: CDR1 LNHDA, CDR2 SQIVND (reference sequence). V gave up 3 bases and J gave up 0 bases, with 8 bases separating them. The CDR3 length is 15 residues.

The CDR3 here is CASQLAGPTDTQYF. The CDR3 nucleotides are TGTGCCAGCCAACTAGCGGGGCCCACAGATACGCAGTATTTT. The chain is built from TRBV19 and TRBJ2-3; TRBD2 aligns across 10 bases. The J segment lost 2 bases and the V segment lost 9 bases, leaving 5 bases of the junction unmatched. Germline V gene lookup returns CDR1 LNHDA and CDR2 SQIVND (reference sequence). There are 14 residues in the CDR3. The full variable domain, with the rest looked up from reference TRBV19 and TRBJ2-3, is DGGITQSPKYLFRKEGQNVTLSCEQNLNHDAMYWYRQDPGQGLRLIYYSQIVNDFQKGDIAEGYSVSREKKESFPLTVTSAQKNPTAFYLCASQLAGPTDTQYFGPGTRLTVL.

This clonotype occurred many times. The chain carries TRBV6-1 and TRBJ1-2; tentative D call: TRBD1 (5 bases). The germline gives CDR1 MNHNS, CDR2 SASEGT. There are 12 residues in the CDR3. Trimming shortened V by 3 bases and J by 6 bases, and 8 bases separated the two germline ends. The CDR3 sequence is CASSDTGDGYTF. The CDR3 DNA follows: TGTGCCAGCAGTGACACAGGCGATGGCTACACCTTC.

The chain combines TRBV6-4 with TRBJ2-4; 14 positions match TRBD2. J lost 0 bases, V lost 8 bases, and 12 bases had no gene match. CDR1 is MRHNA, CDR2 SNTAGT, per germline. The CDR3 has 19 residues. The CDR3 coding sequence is TGTGCCAGCTTGGGGACTAGCGGGAGTGAGAGGGTAGCCAAAAACATTCAGTACTTC. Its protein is CASLGTSGSERVAKNIQYF.

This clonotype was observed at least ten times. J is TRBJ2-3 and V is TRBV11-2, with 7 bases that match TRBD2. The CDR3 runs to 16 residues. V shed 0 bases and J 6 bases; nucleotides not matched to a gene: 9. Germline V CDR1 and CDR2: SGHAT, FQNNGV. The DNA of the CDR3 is TGTGCCAGCAGCTTAGAGCCTAGCGGCTACCGGGATACGCAGTATTTT. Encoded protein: CASSLEPSGYRDTQYF.